The rows below give T cell receptor beta chains drawn from one sample of a study of neurological immune-mediated disorders. TCRdb processed the 5' RACE reads anew with MiXCR; each CDR3 protein has one entry. In the table there are more than 50,000 distinct CDR3 sequences, about an eighth of which are singletons. The sequencing sample was made of PBMCs. These receptors originate from a man aged 55 to 70 in good health. CDR3s include the opening cysteine and the closing phenylalanine or tryptophan. Fields, in order: J gene, V gene, clone size, D gene, CDR3 protein, CDR3 DNA. A D gene is named only where the DNA matches it firmly. Rows give clone size only sometimes, using once, few, many, or a class for an expanded clone.

TRBJ2-5 TRBV11-3 many NA CASSSTTGQTQYF TGTGCCAGCAGCTCCACAACCGGCCAGACCCAGTACTTC
TRBJ2-1 TRBV5-1 many NA CASSLNPGGEYNEQFF TGCGCCAGCAGCTTGAATCCCGGCGGGGAATACAATGAGCAGTTCTTC
TRBJ2-3 TRBV7-3 many NA CASSDTDTQYF TGTGCCAGCAGCGACACAGATACGCAGTATTTT
TRBJ1-2 TRBV5-4 many NA CASSFGEGYGYTF TGTGCCAGCAGCTTTGGGGAGGGCTATGGCTACACCTTC
TRBJ1-5 TRBV18 NA NA CASSPKSNQPQHF TGTGCCAGCTCACCGAAGAGCAATCAGCCCCAGCATTTT
TRBJ2-1 TRBV7-8 many NA CASSLGVSGLTYNEQFF TGTGCCAGCAGCTTAGGAGTCTCAGGACTGACCTACAATGAGCAGTTCTTC
TRBJ2-2 TRBV7-9 many TRBD1 CASRPGQGGAGELFF TGTGCCAGCAGGCCGGGACAGGGAGGCGCCGGGGAGCTGTTTTTT
TRBJ1-1 TRBV7-2 NA NA CASSLVPASAEAFF TGTGCCAGCAGCTTAGTTCCGGCGTCCGCTGAAGCTTTCTTT
TRBJ2-1 TRBV5-5 many NA CASSEGLYNEQFF TGTGCCAGCAGCGAGGGCCTTTACAATGAGCAGTTCTTC
TRBJ2-7 TRBV18 many NA CASSLQKAYEQYF TGTGCCAGCTCACTACAGAAGGCCTACGAGCAGTACTTC
TRBJ1-1 TRBV28 many TRBD1 CASSPRQGGEAFF TGTGCCAGCAGTCCCAGACAGGGGGGTGAAGCTTTCTTT
TRBJ1-6 TRBV5-1 many NA CASSENSPLHF TGCGCCAGCAGCGAGAATTCACCCCTCCACTTT
TRBJ2-3 TRBV5-5 NA NA CASSLYNTQYF TGTGCCAGCAGCTTATATAATACGCAGTATTTT
TRBJ2-1 TRBV20-1 many NA CSADDISSYNEQFF TGCAGTGCGGACGACATAAGCTCCTACAATGAGCAGTTCTTC
TRBJ2-6 TRBV20-1 few NA CSARSAQTVGANVLTF TGCAGTGCTAGGTCGGCTCAAACCGTTGGGGCCAACGTCCTGACTTTC
TRBJ2-3 TRBV20-1 many NA CSARDSRTQEDTQYF TGCAGTGCTAGAGATAGCAGGACCCAAGAGGATACGCAGTATTTT
TRBJ2-3 TRBV20-1 many TRBD1 CSASSTGIEADTQYF TGCAGTGCTAGCTCGACAGGGATTGAGGCAGATACGCAGTATTTT
TRBJ2-7 TRBV12-3/TRBV12-4 many NA CASIVAGTYEQYF TGTGCCAGCATTGTCGCAGGGACCTACGAGCAGTACTTC
TRBJ2-7 TRBV5-1 many NA CASSAQGGSYEQYF TGCGCCAGCAGCGCCCAGGGTGGGTCCTACGAGCAGTACTTC
TRBJ2-5 TRBV5-1 many NA CASSFDDGLSGTQYF TGCGCCAGCAGCTTTGATGATGGGCTCTCAGGGACCCAGTACTTC
TRBJ2-3 TRBV2 many TRBD2 CASRPWTSGGTDTQYF TGTGCCAGCAGACCATGGACTAGCGGGGGTACAGATACGCAGTATTTT
TRBJ2-1 TRBV20-1 many NA CSARDNEGGQFF TGCAGTGCTAGAGATAATGAGGGGGGGCAGTTCTTC
TRBJ1-5 TRBV6-5 many NA CASRGGGGQPQHF TGTGCCAGCAGGGGGGGGGGAGGCCAGCCCCAGCATTTT
TRBJ1-2 TRBV12-3/TRBV12-4 many NA CASSFYAFLAGYTF TGTGCCAGCAGTTTTTATGCGTTTTTAGCTGGCTACACCTTC
TRBJ1-1 TRBV7-9 many NA CASSLVIVNTEAFF TGTGCCAGCAGCTTAGTAATAGTGAACACTGAAGCTTTCTTT
TRBJ2-1 TRBV25-1 many NA CASERGSQRAEQFF TGTGCCAGCGAAAGGGGCTCGCAGCGTGCAGAGCAGTTCTTC
TRBJ1-5 TRBV3-1 NA NA CASSQGGARQPQHF TGTGCCAGCAGCCAAGGGGGGGCAAGGCAGCCCCAGCATTTT
TRBJ1-1 TRBV2 many NA CASSDRSTANTEAFF TGTGCCAGCAGTGACAGATCCACAGCGAACACTGAAGCTTTCTTT
TRBJ2-1 TRBV4-2 many TRBD2 CASSQGASGGPSYNEQFF TGTGCCAGCAGCCAAGGAGCTAGCGGGGGGCCCTCCTACAATGAGCAGTTCTTC
TRBJ1-5 TRBV5-8 many NA CASSRRRNQPQHF TGTGCCAGCAGCCGACGGCGGAATCAGCCCCAGCATTTT
TRBJ2-7 TRBV7-8 many NA CASSLNQRVGEQYF TGTGCCAGCAGCTTAAATCAGAGGGTCGGCGAGCAGTACTTC
TRBJ2-7 TRBV10-3 many NA CAISEITGRGSYEQYF TGTGCCATCAGTGAGATTACAGGGCGAGGCTCCTACGAGCAGTACTTC
TRBJ1-2 TRBV29-1 many NA CSGIEGIGEGYTF TGCAGCGGTATTGAGGGGATTGGTGAGGGCTACACCTTC
TRBJ2-1 TRBV20-1 many TRBD1 CSASGRQGYNEQFF TGCAGTGCTAGTGGGAGACAGGGATACAATGAGCAGTTCTTC
TRBJ1-6 TRBV20-1 many NA CSAEGYSPLHF TGCAGTGCTGAAGGGTATTCACCCCTCCACTTT
TRBJ1-4 TRBV5-1 many TRBD1 CASSQGQINEKLFF TGCGCCAGCAGCCAGGGACAGATTAATGAAAAACTGTTTTTT